A single sample is the source of the 20 T cell receptor beta chains below, sequenced in a study of T cell clonotyping in hematopoietic cell transplantation. This sample's time point: recipient sample about 28 days before transplant, after cytoreduction. The method was immunoSEQ multiplex PCR; TCRdb's version includes in-frame clones alone and lacks a portion of them. The data hold thousands of clones, with around 80% observed a single time. This specimen consisted of peripheral blood mononuclear cells, obtained before stem cell transplant. The receptors originated from a man in his sixties with acute myeloid leukemia. Some clones in this sample may be carry-over from other donors' samples.

The CDR3 is CASRTYQGGLFF. The CDR3 nucleotides are TGTGCCAGCCGCACTTACCAGGGGGGATTGTTTTTT. The V call is TRBV11-2, the J call TRBJ1-4; 7 bases line up with TRBD1. Trimming took 8 bases from V and 15 from J; bases not matched to a gene: 12. The length of the CDR3 is 12 residues. Germline V gives CDR1 SGHAT, CDR2 FQNNGV.

The chain combines TRBV7-2 with TRBJ2-2, with a tentative D call TRBD2 (6 bases). Germline CDR1 and CDR2: SGHTA and FQGNSA. This CDR3 spans 14 amino acids. Trimming pared 5 bases from V and 5 bases from J, leaving 12 bases between. The CDR3 DNA is TGTGCCAGCAGCGCGGGACGTAGGACCGGGGAGCTGTTTTTT. Translation: CASSAGRRTGELFF.

This rearrangement joins TRBV5-4 to TRBJ2-7, with 7 bases matching TRBD2. The CDR3 is 15 amino acids. CDR1 is SGHNT, CDR2 YYREEE, per germline (reference sequence). The ends lost 4 bases at V and 4 bases at J; junction bases unmatched: 11. The CDR3 reads CASSGAGARGYEQYF. DNA of the CDR3: TGTGCCAGCAGCGGGGCGGGAGCGAGGGGTTACGAGCAGTACTTC.

This chain links TRBV4-1 with TRBJ2-6; 10 bases align to TRBD1. The CDR3 is 20 residues long. Germline V gives CDR1 MGHRA, CDR2 YSYEKL. J lost 2 bases, V lost 1 base, and 11 bases had no gene match. This chain's CDR3 is CASSQAPGQGSWAGANVLTF. CDR3 in DNA: TGCGCCAGCAGCCAAGCCCCGGGACAGGGGAGTTGGGCTGGGGCCAACGTCCTGACTTTC.

With respect to this clone: Mismatch with germline at one junction end may stem from a read error. The chain uses TRBV7-7 and TRBJ2-5; 10 bases are a match to TRBD1. The V gene's germline CDR1 is SSHAT and CDR2 FNYEAQ (reference sequence). This CDR3 has 16 residues. The CDR3 loop reads CASSLLGQGGQETQYF. Written as DNA, the CDR3 is TGTGCTAGCAGCTTGTTAGGACAGGGGGGCCAAGAGACCCAGTACTTC.

On this clone itself: A read error may produce the germline difference seen at one junction end. The chain employs TRBV2 and TRBJ2-5; tentatively, D is TRBD1 or TRBD2 (6 bases each). This CDR3 contains 12 residues. The germline V gene has CDR1 SNHLY and CDR2 FYNNEI. The CDR3 sequence: CASKGGYETQYF. The CDR3 region has the DNA TGTGCCAGCAAGGGGGGCTACGAGACCCAATACTTC.

This chain links TRBV6-5 with TRBJ2-5; perhaps D is TRBD1 or TRBD2 (6 bases each). V was trimmed by 6 bases and J by 7 bases, leaving 12 bases between them. Germline V gives CDR1 MNHEY, CDR2 SVGAGI. This CDR3 is built from 12 residues. CDR3 nucleotide sequence: TGTGCCAGCAGGACGGGGGCGGGGACCCAGTACTTC. It codes for CASRTGAGTQYF.

This clone was seen only once. The rearrangement joins TRBV6-5 to TRBJ1-3; 7 bases are shared with TRBD1. Losses at the gene ends were 6 bases for V and 4 bases for J; bases not matched to a gene: 9. CDR1 and CDR2 (germline): MNHEY, SVGAGI. The CDR3 totals 15 residues. The chain's CDR3 is CASRQITGDGNTIYF. As DNA, the CDR3 is TGTGCCAGCAGGCAAATCACAGGGGACGGAAACACCATATATTTT.

The V call is TRBV11-1, the J call TRBJ1-1; TRBD1 agrees at 10 bases. V was clipped by 0 bases and J by 4 bases; unmatched bases: 2. Germline V gene lookup returns CDR1 SGHAT and CDR2 FQDESV (reference sequence). This CDR3 has 15 amino acids. Here the CDR3 reads CASSLATGGFTEAFF. The DNA of the CDR3 is TGTGCCAGCAGCTTAGCGACAGGGGGCTTCACTGAAGCTTTCTTT.

The chain links TRBV27 to TRBJ1-1; 12 nucleotides align to TRBD1. CDR3 length equals 15 residues. The germline gives CDR1 MNHEY, CDR2 SMNVEV (reference sequence). After removal of 6 bases from V and 7 bases from J, the junction contained 9 bases not matched to a gene. This chain's CDR3 is CASRGGTGGGSEAFF. CDR3 bases: TGTGCCAGCAGGGGGGGGACAGGGGGCGGGAGTGAAGCTTTCTTT.

This clone was counted once. J is TRBJ2-3 and V is TRBV27; the D gene is possibly TRBD1 (5 bases). This CDR3 region has 15 residues. V gave up 3 bases and J gave up 3 bases, with 13 bases separating them. The germline V gene has CDR1 MNHEY and CDR2 SMNVEV (reference sequence). The CDR3 DNA reads TGTGCCAGCAGTTTCGGGCAGGGTGGTACAGATACGCAGTATTTT. Amino acid sequence: CASSFGQGGTDTQYF.

The rearrangement uses TRBV30 and TRBJ2-7, with a weak D call TRBD2 (5 bases). The CDR3 length is 11 residues. V lost 5 bases, J lost 1 base, and 6 bases lay in between. CDR1 GTSNPN and CDR2 SVGIG come from the germline V gene (reference sequence). The CDR3 DNA sequence: TGTGCCTGGGGCGGGTCCTACGAGCAGTACTTC. Its protein product is CAWGGSYEQYF. Based on the CDR3 plus reference TRBV30 and TRBJ2-7, the full variable domain is SQTIHQWPATLVQPVGSPLSLECTVEGTSNPNLYWYRQAAGRGLQLLFYSVGIGQISSEVPQNLSASRPQDRQFILSSKKLLLSDSGFYLCAWGGSYEQYFGPGTRLTVT.

This clone came up a few times. The chain couples TRBV18 to TRBJ2-5; TRBD2 matches 8 bases. CDR3 length equals 14 residues. J was trimmed by 5 bases and V by 0 bases; bases with no gene match: 2. Germline V gene data show CDR1 as KGHSH and CDR2 as LQKENI. CDR3 residues: CASSPPSGAETQYF. DNA for the CDR3: TGTGCCAGCTCACCACCTAGCGGGGCCGAGACCCAGTACTTC.

Only a few counts were recorded for this clone. J is TRBJ1-1 and V is TRBV5-4, with TRBD1 as a possible D gene (6 bases). Trimming shortened V by 5 bases and J by 5 bases, and 16 bases separated the two germline ends. CDR3 length: 14 residues. The germline gives CDR1 SGHNT, CDR2 YYREEE (reference sequence). CDR3 bases: TGTGCCAGCAGGGGGGCCTCCGCAGGGACTGAAGCTTTCTTT. It yields the protein CASRGASAGTEAFF. Full variable domain (rest looked up from reference TRBV5-4 and TRBJ1-1): ETGVTQSPTHLIKTRGQQVTLRCSSQSGHNTVSWYQQALGQGPQFIFQYYREEENGRGNFPPRFSGLQFPNYSSELNVNALELDDSALYLCASRGASAGTEAFFGQGTRLTVV.

The J gene is TRBJ2-6, the V gene TRBV28; no clear D. The CDR3 covers 15 residues. CDR1 and CDR2 from the germline V gene are MDHEN and SYDVKM. V was trimmed by 3 bases and J by 2 bases, leaving 8 bases between them. CDR3 sequence (DNA): TGTGCCAGCAGTTTTCTCAGCGCTGGGGCCAACGTCCTGACTTTC. Encoded protein: CASSFLSAGANVLTF.

The rearrangement uses TRBV7-2 and TRBJ2-3; no definite D call. Trimming cost V 1 base and J 2 bases, with 13 bases left between them. Germline V CDR1 and CDR2: SGHTA, FQGNSA. CDR3 size: 16 residues. CDR3 residues: CASSLGRRIYTDTQYF. CDR3 bases: TGTGCCAGCAGCTTAGGAAGGCGGATATACACAGATACGCAGTATTTT.

This clone was observed a single time. The chain joins TRBV5-1 to TRBJ2-1; 10 nucleotides match TRBD2. The CDR3 covers 15 residues. Germline V gene sequence: CDR1 SGHRS, CDR2 YFSETQ. V lost 4 bases and J lost 4; bases outside the gene matches: 5. CDR3 in amino acids: CASSTGLAEYNEQFF. The CDR3 DNA sequence: TGCGCCAGCAGCACCGGACTAGCGGAATACAATGAGCAGTTCTTC.

This clone was observed a handful of times. CDR3 loop: CASSPPGRQAPDTQYF. The DNA for the CDR3 is TGCGCCAGCAGTCCCCCGGGCCGGCAGGCCCCGGATACGCAGTATTTT. V gene TRBV23-1 combines with J gene TRBJ2-3; D is unresolved. TRBV23-1 is flagged as an ORF with uncertain function. The CDR3 sequence is 16 residues long. V lost 4 bases and J lost 6, with 20 bases in between.

This chain links TRBV21-1 with TRBJ2-7; the table calls TRBD2, which could not be checked here. TRBV21-1 is assigned pseudogene status. The CDR3 sequence is 13 residues long. CDR3 sequence: CASNPGGPYEQYF. The CDR3, as DNA: TGTGCCAGCAATCCGGGGGGACCCTACGAGCAGTACTTC.

The rearrangement joins TRBV9 to TRBJ2-7; 8 nucleotides match TRBD1. Per the germline V gene, CDR1 is SGDLS and CDR2 is YYNGEE. CDR3 size: 15 residues. Trimming cost V 0 bases and J 2 bases; bases outside gene matches: 4. CDR3 residues: CASSVGGTGAYEQYF. The CDR3, as DNA: TGTGCCAGCAGCGTAGGAGGGACAGGAGCCTACGAGCAGTACTTC.